These 18 T cell receptor beta chains came from one sample sequenced in a study of T-cell memory formation after mild COVID-19. TCRdb re-derived calls from the 5' RACE reads in MiXCR, one entry per CDR3 protein. The profile shows under 300,000 distinct CDR3 sequences, over 8.5% of them singletons. The sample was PBMCs or a T cell subset sorted from them (not recorded which). These receptors were taken from a man between 18 and 35 years old who had mild COVID-19 (a few samples of this study predate the infection). Cell type and time point are not known.

The J gene is TRBJ1-5, the V gene TRBV3-1; D ambiguous. The V end was cut by 0 bases, the J end by 0 bases, with 9 bases between. From germline, CDR1 is LGHDT and CDR2 YNNKEL (reference sequence). CDR3 length: 16 residues. The CDR3 DNA reads as TGTGCCAGCAGCCAAGATCGAGCAGGTAGCAATCAGCCCCAGCATTTT. Translated: CASSQDRAGSNQPQHF.

This clonotype has just a few counts. This chain joins TRBV9 and TRBJ2-1; TRBD2 aligns across 7 bases. CDR3 length equals 14 residues. V trimming: 0 bases; J trimming: 6 bases; junction bases outside the gene matches: 3. Germline values: CDR1 SGDLS, CDR2 YYNGEE. CDR3 sequence (DNA): TGTGCCAGCAGCGTAGCTGGCGGGGGCAATGAGCAGTTCTTC. The encoded protein is CASSVAGGGNEQFF. Looking up the rest from reference TRBV9 and TRBJ2-1 gives the full variable domain: DSGVTQTPKHLITATGQRVTLRCSPRSGDLSVYWYQQSLDQGLQFLIQYYNGEERAKGNILERFSAQQFPDLHSELNLSSLELGDSALYFCASSVAGGGNEQFFGPGTRLTVL.

The chain carries TRBV27 and TRBJ2-1; 9 positions agree with TRBD1. With 7 bases clipped from V and 4 bases from J, the junction kept 11 bases outside the gene matches. The CDR3 loop spans 16 amino acids. Germline V gene data show CDR1 as MNHEY and CDR2 as SMNVEV (reference sequence). As DNA, the CDR3 is TGTGCCAGCACCATAACGGTGGGACAGGGTTACAATGAGCAGTTCTTC. The encoded protein is CASTITVGQGYNEQFF.

Only a few counts were recorded for this clonotype. This chain joins TRBV4-1 and TRBJ1-5, with 7 nucleotides matching TRBD1. V was pared by 0 bases and J by 4 bases, with 6 bases of the junction left unmatched. CDR3 length: 16 amino acids. Germline V CDR1 and CDR2: MGHRA, YSYEKL. The CDR3 sequence: CASSQEGGRSNQPQHF. CDR3 nucleotide sequence: TGCGCCAGCAGCCAAGAAGGGGGCAGATCGAATCAGCCCCAGCATTTT.

There are many counts of this clonotype. The rearrangement links TRBV4-1 to TRBJ2-2; no clear D. V dropped 6 bases and J dropped 7 bases, with 12 bases sitting between them. This CDR3 has 13 residues. The germline CDR1 and CDR2 sequences are MGHRA and YSYEKL. The CDR3 loop reads CASRPDSYGELFF. CDR3 DNA sequence: TGCGCCAGCAGACCAGACTCCTACGGGGAGCTGTTTTTT.

This chain connects TRBV7-9 to TRBJ2-4; either TRBD1 or TRBD2 may fit D (5 bases each). The CDR3 has 17 amino acids. Between the trimmed V and J ends, which lost 10 bases and 6 bases, there was a span of 28 bases. CDR1 and CDR2 from the germline V gene are SEHNR and FQNEAQ (reference sequence). The CDR3: CAIGWGNEGPGRNIQYF. In DNA form, the CDR3 reads TGTGCCATCGGATGGGGTAATGAGGGCCCAGGGAGAAACATTCAGTACTTC.

The rearrangement uses TRBV4-1 and TRBJ1-5; D perhaps matches TRBD1 (5 bases). The V gene's germline CDR1 is MGHRA and CDR2 YSYEKL. The CDR3 loop spans 15 amino acids. With 2 bases removed from V and 1 base from J, the gap between germline ends came to 9 bases. The CDR3: CASSQRWTSNQPQHF. The CDR3 DNA reads TGCGCCAGCAGCCAAAGGTGGACAAGCAATCAGCCCCAGCATTTT.

This clonotype has just a few counts. The chain is built from TRBV30 and TRBJ1-3; no definite D call. Germline CDR1 is GTSNPN and CDR2 is SVGIG (reference sequence). V was trimmed by 4 bases and J by 0 bases, leaving 10 bases between them. The CDR3 has 14 amino acids. This CDR3 reads CAWNQFFSGNTIYF. Written as DNA, the CDR3 is TGTGCCTGGAACCAGTTCTTCTCTGGAAACACCATATATTTT.

The chain employs TRBV7-2 and TRBJ2-5; D is uncertain. Trimming left V 6 bases short and J 3 bases short, with 5 bases between. The germline CDR1 and CDR2 sequences are SGHTA and FQGNSA. This CDR3 spans 11 amino acids. In nucleotides, the CDR3 is TGTGCCAGCAGGGCGAAAGAGACCCAGTACTTC. This gives the protein CASRAKETQYF.

This clonotype was counted between two and nine times. This sequence joins TRBV10-2 and TRBJ2-7; unclear D gene. Germline values: CDR1 WSHSY, CDR2 SAAADI. V shed 0 bases and J shed 5 bases, with 11 bases lying between them. CDR3 size: 14 residues. The CDR3 nucleotides are TGCGCCAGCAGTGAGTCATGGGTTTCTGACGAGCAGTACTTC. It codes for CASSESWVSDEQYF.

The chain employs TRBV12-3 or TRBV12-4 and TRBJ2-2; the D gene could be TRBD1 or TRBD2 (5 bases each). The CDR3 totals 14 residues. V gave up 6 bases and J gave up 1 base, with 9 bases separating them. In DNA form, the CDR3 reads TGTGCCAGCAGACGGGACCAGAACACCGGGGAGCTGTTTTTT. Translation: CASRRDQNTGELFF.

V usage is TRBV28 and J usage is TRBJ2-3; 7 bases agree with TRBD1. Trimming removed 6 bases from V and 11 bases from J; junction bases left unmatched: 8. The CDR3 contains 12 residues. Germline V gene data show CDR1 as MDHEN and CDR2 as SYDVKM. The chain's CDR3 is CASREQGIGQYF. DNA for the CDR3: TGTGCCAGCAGGGAACAGGGGATCGGGCAGTATTTT.

The V gene is TRBV20-1, the J gene TRBJ1-4, with no clear D. Germline CDR1 reads DFQATT; CDR2 reads SNEGSKA (reference sequence). This CDR3 has 15 amino acids. The ends were cut back, 5 bases at V and 7 bases at J, with 20 bases in the middle. CDR3 loop: CSARPSGSLREKLFF. The CDR3 bases are TGCAGTGCTCGACCCTCCGGTTCGTTACGTGAAAAACTGTTTTTT.

This clonotype was detected ten times or more. This sequence joins TRBV12-3 or TRBV12-4 and TRBJ1-6; 8 nucleotides match TRBD1. With 6 bases clipped from V and 11 bases from J, the junction kept 9 bases outside the gene matches. This CDR3 has 14 amino acids. CDR3 in DNA: TGTGCCAGCAGCATGGACAGGGCAAAGACACCCCTCCACTTT. It codes for CASSMDRAKTPLHF.

The genes are TRBV5-1 and TRBJ2-5; 9 bases match TRBD1. The CDR3 has 15 residues. The germline gives CDR1 SGHRS, CDR2 YFSETQ. Trimming took 4 bases from V and 5 from J; bases not matched to a gene: 9. The DNA for the CDR3 is TGCGCCAGCAGCCAAACAGGGGGCTTCGGGGAGACCCAGTACTTC. It yields the protein CASSQTGGFGETQYF.

In this sample, this clonotype turned up many times. The chain joins TRBV12-3 or TRBV12-4 to TRBJ2-5; TRBD1 agrees at 9 bases. The CDR3 runs to 14 residues. The junction had 6 bases not matched to a gene; V was cut back by 5 bases and J by 5 bases. The chain's CDR3 is CASSPQGARETQYF. In DNA, the CDR3 is TGTGCCAGCAGTCCACAGGGGGCGCGGGAGACCCAGTACTTC.

This rearrangement joins TRBV7-2 to TRBJ2-2; D not resolved. Germline V gene lookup returns CDR1 SGHTA and CDR2 FQGNSA. CDR3 size: 14 residues. Trimming took off 5 bases at V and 2 bases at J, with 9 bases between the two ends. The CDR3 region is CASSPRPNTGELFF. The CDR3 bases are TGTGCCAGCAGCCCCCGGCCCAACACCGGGGAGCTGTTTTTT.

This chain joins TRBV29-1 and TRBJ2-5; the D call may be TRBD1 or TRBD2 (5 bases each). The ends were cut back, 5 bases at V and 4 bases at J, with 14 bases in the middle. Looked up from germline, CDR1 is SQVTM and CDR2 is ANQGSEA. The CDR3 extends over 13 amino acids. CDR3 in amino acids: CSVHGVGPETQYF. The CDR3 coding sequence is TGCAGCGTTCACGGGGTGGGGCCAGAGACCCAGTACTTC.